These 29 T cell receptor beta chains were sequenced from one sample in a study of neurological immune-mediated disorders. TCRdb fed the 5' RACE reads into MiXCR, producing one record per CDR3 protein. The repertoire has 65,000 to 70,000 distinct CDR3 sequences, approximately 4.2% of them found once; the top ten carry just over 2.5%. Sample: PBMCs. These receptors were obtained from a man between 45 and 60 years old with multiple sclerosis.

The chain links TRBV12-3 or TRBV12-4 to TRBJ1-5; no clear D gene. The CDR3 runs to 13 residues. Trimming shortened V by 3 bases and J by 4 bases, and 7 bases separated the two germline ends. The CDR3 nucleotides read TGTGCCAGCAGTTTCGGAGAGAATCAGCCCCAGCATTTT. This sequence encodes CASSFGENQPQHF.

This clonotype was recorded many times. This rearrangement joins TRBV29-1 to TRBJ2-7, with 11 bases identical to TRBD1. Trimming took 0 bases from V and 5 from J; bases not matched to a gene: 3. The germline CDR1 and CDR2 sequences are SQVTM and ANQGSEA. This CDR3 is 14 amino acids long. For the CDR3, the DNA is TGCAGCGTTGAAGATGGGGACAGGGGGAACGAGCAGTACTTC. It encodes CSVEDGDRGNEQYF.

This clonotype was counted ten times or more. The chain has TRBV20-1 and TRBJ2-7; 8 nucleotides match TRBD1. Germline CDR1 is DFQATT and CDR2 is SNEGSKA (reference sequence). The CDR3 is made up of 14 amino acids. V shed 5 bases and J 0 bases; nucleotides not matched to a gene: 6. CDR3 in DNA: TGCAGTGCTCAAGACAGGGGAAGCTCCTACGAGCAGTACTTC. Its translation is CSAQDRGSSYEQYF.

This clonotype appeared a few times. The chain recombines TRBV20-1 with TRBJ2-3; 9 nucleotides line up with TRBD2. Germline lookup yields CDR1 DFQATT and CDR2 SNEGSKA (reference sequence). The CDR3 is 15 residues long. After removal of 6 bases from V and 2 bases from J, the junction contained 9 bases not matched to a gene. The DNA of the CDR3 is TGCAGTGCCAATGCACCGGGACTAGCCACAGATACGCAGTATTTT. Translated: CSANAPGLATDTQYF.

At least ten counts were recorded for this clonotype. The rearrangement joins TRBV5-1 to TRBJ2-3, with D tentatively TRBD2 (6 bases). The germline gives CDR1 SGHRS, CDR2 YFSETQ. This CDR3 comprises 15 residues. The V gene lost 2 bases and the J gene lost 5 bases, with 15 bases spanning the gap. The CDR3 DNA reads as TGCGCCAGCAGCTTTGCCTCTGGCGGGGTAGATACGCAGTATTTT. It yields the protein CASSFASGGVDTQYF.

There are a few counts of this clonotype. The gene calls are TRBV20-1 and TRBJ2-6; D gene unclear. This CDR3 region has 16 residues. With 1 base removed from V and 4 bases from J, the gap between germline ends came to 14 bases. Germline lookup yields CDR1 DFQATT and CDR2 SNEGSKA (reference sequence). Written as DNA, the CDR3 is TGCAGTGCTAGAGTGGGAACGGCTCGAGGGGCCAACGTCCTGACTTTC. Protein: CSARVGTARGANVLTF.

The sample holds a few counts of this clonotype. Its ends do not fully match the called genes, so a read error is possible. The chain recombines TRBV27 with TRBJ1-5, with 9 bases fitting TRBD1. Per the germline V gene, CDR1 is MNHEY and CDR2 is SMNVEV (reference sequence). The length of the CDR3 is 14 residues. This CDR3 reads CASTSGTGNQPQNF. CDR3 DNA: TGTGCCAGCACTTCCGGGACAGGGAATCAGCCCCAGAATTTT.

This clonotype came up once. Being one base from a much bigger clone, this may be a read error. The rearrangement links TRBV7-2 to TRBJ1-1; maybe TRBD1 (6 bases). The CDR3 sequence is 16 residues long. With 6 bases removed from V and 11 bases from J, the gap between germline ends came to 28 bases. Germline V gives CDR1 SGHTA, CDR2 FQGNSA. DNA of the CDR3: TGTGCCAGCAGGTTCCCGGAGGACAGCCGCCTTCTTTCGGCTTTCTTT. Translated, it gives CASRFPEDSRLLSAFF.

This clonotype was observed many times. The chain recombines TRBV7-8 with TRBJ2-1; TRBD2 agrees at 14 bases. The V gene end was trimmed by 5 bases and the J gene end by 6 bases; junction bases not matched to a gene: 12. The CDR3 covers 18 residues. Germline assignment: CDR1 SGHVS and CDR2 FQNEAQ. Here the CDR3 DNA reads TGTGCCAGCAGCCGAGGACTAGCGGGGGGTTTGGTTGGCAATGAGCAGTTCTTC. Protein product: CASSRGLAGGLVGNEQFF.

Many counts were recorded for this clonotype. J is TRBJ2-3 and V is TRBV20-1, with 10 positions matching TRBD1. The germline gives CDR1 DFQATT, CDR2 SNEGSKA (reference sequence). This CDR3 comprises 15 residues. V shed 2 bases, J shed 3 bases, and the junction held 5 bases outside the gene matches. The CDR3, as DNA: TGCAGTGCTAGAACACCGGGACAGGGGACAGATACGCAGTATTTT. It is translated as CSARTPGQGTDTQYF.

The table lists this clonotype with many counts. One end of the junction varies from germline; a read error may be responsible. As DNA, the CDR3 is TGTGCCAGCAGCCCTATTACAGGGGGCGCGCTTCGGTTC. Residues: CASSPITGGALRF. The chain links TRBV12-3 or TRBV12-4 to TRBJ2-7, with 9 bases matching TRBD1. This CDR3 region has 13 residues.

This clonotype was observed at least ten times. V and J are TRBV18 and TRBJ1-6; D might be TRBD1 (6 bases). The V end lost 2 bases, the J end lost 6 bases, and 11 bases lay between the germline ends. The CDR3 runs to 15 residues. Germline V gene data show CDR1 as KGHSH and CDR2 as LQKENI. CDR3 in amino acids: CASSPGWGRNSPLHF. CDR3 bases: TGTGCCAGCTCACCAGGTTGGGGGCGTAATTCACCCCTCCACTTT.

This clonotype was seen a handful of times. The chain uses TRBV10-3 and TRBJ2-1, with 7 positions matching TRBD1. V shed 6 bases and J 0 bases; nucleotides not matched to a gene: 2. CDR3 length: 14 residues. Germline V gene sequence: CDR1 ENHRY, CDR2 SYGVKD. The CDR3 loop reads CAIRPGGSYNEQFF. CDR3 DNA sequence: TGTGCCATCAGGCCAGGGGGCTCCTACAATGAGCAGTTCTTC.

This clonotype was detected ten times or more. V is TRBV5-1 and J is TRBJ2-3; no definite D call. Germline V lookup: CDR1 SGHRS, CDR2 YFSETQ. The CDR3 is made up of 17 amino acids. The V end lost 0 bases, the J end lost 0 bases, and 14 bases lay between the germline ends. The CDR3 is CASSLGIHGSSTDTQYF. The CDR3 region has the DNA TGCGCCAGCAGCTTGGGTATTCACGGATCTAGCACAGATACGCAGTATTTT.

This clonotype has ten or more counts. This chain uses TRBV5-1 with TRBJ1-6; D may be TRBD1 (6 bases). Trimming left V 3 bases short and J 6 bases short, with 13 bases between. Germline V gene lookup returns CDR1 SGHRS and CDR2 YFSETQ. The CDR3 runs to 15 residues. This CDR3 is CASSSETGGNSPLHF. The CDR3 DNA follows: TGCGCCAGCAGCTCCGAGACAGGAGGTAATTCACCCCTCCACTTT.

This clonotype occurred many times. The V call is TRBV30, the J call TRBJ2-5, with a possible D match to TRBD2 (6 bases). The CDR3 consists of 14 residues. Germline CDR1 and CDR2: GTSNPN and SVGIG (reference sequence). Trimming shortened V by 0 bases and J by 5 bases, and 13 bases separated the two germline ends. The CDR3 region is CAWSVWAGRETQYF. CDR3 sequence (DNA): TGTGCCTGGAGTGTATGGGCGGGGCGGGAGACCCAGTACTTC.

This clonotype has ten or more counts. The chain uses TRBV4-2 and TRBJ2-7, with 10 bases fitting TRBD2. CDR1 LGHNA and CDR2 YNFKEQ come from the germline V gene. The CDR3 has 15 amino acids. Germline trimming cut 1 base from V and 3 bases from J; bases unmatched to any gene: 3. The CDR3 sequence: CASSQGLAGDYEQYF. The CDR3, as DNA: TGTGCCAGCAGCCAAGGCCTAGCGGGGGACTACGAGCAGTACTTC.

This clonotype was seen repeatedly, ten times or more. V and J are TRBV7-9 and TRBJ2-1; TRBD1 matches at 9 bases. V was pared by 5 bases and J by 9 bases, with 8 bases of the junction left unmatched. Looked up from germline, CDR1 is SEHNR and CDR2 is FQNEAQ (reference sequence). CDR3 length equals 14 residues. The CDR3 DNA reads TGTGCCAGCAGCCCCCGGGACAGGGACTTTGAGCAGTTCTTC. Translation gives CASSPRDRDFEQFF.

This clonotype was seen repeatedly, ten times or more. The chain is built from TRBV28 and TRBJ1-4, with D perhaps TRBD1 (6 bases). Trimming left V 5 bases short and J 13 bases short, with 20 bases between. CDR1 and CDR2 (germline): MDHEN, SYDVKM. The CDR3 contains 14 residues. CDR3 sequence (DNA): TGTGCCAGCAGTCCCCCAGCGAGGGGGAACGTACTGTTTTTT. It is translated as CASSPPARGNVLFF.

This clonotype was counted ten times or more. This chain uses TRBV7-8 with TRBJ2-7, with D perhaps matching TRBD1 or TRBD2 (5 bases each). CDR3 length: 15 amino acids. Trimming pared 5 bases from V and 1 base from J, leaving 15 bases between. CDR1 and CDR2 from the germline V gene are SGHVS and FQNEAQ. The CDR3 sequence is CASSHPGTGSYEQYF. CDR3 nucleotides: TGTGCCAGCAGCCACCCCGGGACGGGATCCTACGAGCAGTACTTC.

At least ten counts were recorded for this clonotype. V and J are TRBV3-1 and TRBJ2-1; D may be TRBD2 (5 bases). Germline V gene lookup returns CDR1 LGHDT and CDR2 YNNKEL (reference sequence). The CDR3 covers 15 residues. The V end was cut by 4 bases, the J end by 4 bases, with 14 bases between. CDR3 protein: CASSPRGFPYNEQFF. CDR3 in DNA: TGTGCCAGCAGCCCCCGCGGGTTTCCGTACAATGAGCAGTTCTTC.

This clonotype was found a few times. V usage is TRBV3-1 and J usage is TRBJ2-7, with D uncertain. Germline V lookup: CDR1 LGHDT, CDR2 YNNKEL (reference sequence). V was clipped by 0 bases and J by 4 bases, with 16 bases between them. The CDR3 runs to 16 residues. CDR3 nucleotide sequence: TGTGCCAGCAGCCAAGACCGGGTGACCTCCTCGTACGAGCAGTACTTC. Encoded protein: CASSQDRVTSSYEQYF.

This clonotype showed up many times. The chain carries TRBV3-1 and TRBJ1-2; D uncertain. Germline-derived CDR1 and CDR2 are LGHDT and YNNKEL (reference sequence). The V and J ends lost 3 bases and 2 bases respectively, with 13 bases between them. The CDR3 sequence is 15 residues long. The CDR3 loop reads CASSHRGTGNYGYTF. The CDR3 bases are TGTGCCAGCAGCCATCGAGGAACGGGCAACTATGGCTACACCTTC. The full variable domain, its missing parts supplied by reference TRBV3-1 and TRBJ1-2, is DTAVSQTPKYLVTQMGNDKSIKCEQNLGHDTMYWYKQDSKKFLKIMFSYNNKELIINETVPNRFSPKSPDKAHLNLHINSLELGDSAVYFCASSHRGTGNYGYTFGSGTRLTVV.

V and J are TRBV10-3 and TRBJ2-3; weak D call: TRBD2 (5 bases). The CDR3 extends over 16 amino acids. With 3 bases removed from V and 2 bases from J, the gap between germline ends came to 15 bases. CDR1 is ENHRY, CDR2 SYGVKD, per germline. The CDR3 bases are TGTGCCATCAGTGACCCGGGGTGGTGGATCACAGATACGCAGTATTTT. This codes for CAISDPGWWITDTQYF.

The chain links TRBV12-3 or TRBV12-4 to TRBJ1-5; no reliable D call. Trimming pared 0 bases from V and 5 bases from J, leaving 8 bases between. The CDR3 has 14 residues. The CDR3 DNA reads TGTGCCAGCAGTTTAGCCGACTGGGATCAGCCCCAGCATTTT. This encodes CASSLADWDQPQHF.

This clonotype was counted ten times or more. The chain employs TRBV10-3 and TRBJ1-4; possibly TRBD1 for D (5 bases). Germline V lookup: CDR1 ENHRY, CDR2 SYGVKD. The germline V and J ends were trimmed by 2 bases and 7 bases, with 8 bases remaining between them. The CDR3 is 13 residues long. In nucleotides, the CDR3 is TGTGCCATCAGTGAGCTGGGGGTTGAAAAACTGTTTTTT. Translating gives CAISELGVEKLFF.

This clonotype was observed many times. This chain links TRBV20-1 with TRBJ2-2; D possibly corresponds to TRBD2 (6 bases). Germline V lookup: CDR1 DFQATT, CDR2 SNEGSKA (reference sequence). The CDR3 totals 14 residues. V lost 3 bases and J lost 4, with 12 bases in between. The CDR3 loop is CSASGGRGTGELFF. DNA for the CDR3: TGCAGTGCTAGCGGGGGAAGAGGCACCGGGGAGCTGTTTTTT.

The sample holds many counts of this clonotype. This chain links TRBV7-8 with TRBJ1-1; D is unclear. With 4 bases removed from V and 0 bases from J, the gap between germline ends came to 6 bases. The CDR3 length is 13 residues. Germline assignment: CDR1 SGHVS and CDR2 FQNEAQ. In nucleotides, the CDR3 is TGTGCCAGCAGCTCATTTTTGAACACTGAAGCTTTCTTT. Its protein product is CASSSFLNTEAFF.

This clonotype was seen many times. The chain is built from TRBV10-3 and TRBJ2-1, with D perhaps assigned TRBD1 or TRBD2 (5 bases each). CDR3 length: 15 residues. The germline gives CDR1 ENHRY, CDR2 SYGVKD. V lost 6 bases and J 3 bases, leaving 15 bases between the germline ends. CDR3 nucleotides: TGTGCCATCAGAGAGGGACCGAATAACTACAATGAGCAGTTCTTC. Its protein is CAIREGPNNYNEQFF.